Each of the 24 T cell receptor beta chains below was sequenced from the same sample in a study of T cell repertoires in cytomegalovirus infection. TCRdb recomputed calls from the reads with MiXCR, one row per CDR3 protein. The data contain 250,000 to 300,000 distinct CDR3 sequences, roughly 23% of them singletons. The specimen sequenced was PBMCs. These receptors all stem from a human donor in good health (CMV status not recorded). Some clones in this sample may be carry-over from other donors' samples.

V usage is TRBV28 and J usage is TRBJ1-4, with D possibly matching TRBD1 (5 bases). V dropped 7 bases and J dropped 7 bases, with 10 bases sitting between them. This CDR3 region has 12 residues. Germline V gene sequence: CDR1 MDHEN, CDR2 SYDVKM. CDR3 amino acids: CASNGGGEKLFF. In DNA, the CDR3 is TGTGCCAGCAACGGGGGGGGTGAAAAACTGTTTTTT. Drawing the rest from reference TRBV28 and TRBJ1-4, the complete variable domain is DVKVTQSSRYLVKRTGEKVFLECVQDMDHENMFWYRQDPGLGLRLIYFSYDVKMKEKGDIPEGYSVSREKKERFSLILESASTNQTSMYLCASNGGGEKLFFGSGTQLSVL.

The chain has TRBV27 and TRBJ2-1; tentatively, D is TRBD1 or TRBD2 (5 bases each). This CDR3 has 15 residues. The ends were cut back, 10 bases at V and 4 bases at J, with 20 bases in the middle. Germline V gives CDR1 MNHEY, CDR2 SMNVEV (reference sequence). The CDR3 DNA sequence: TGTGCCATCAGCCCAGACAGCGAGGGTTACAATGAGCAGTTCTTC. Translation: CAISPDSEGYNEQFF.

In its sample, this clonotype was seen once. This chain connects TRBV20-1 to TRBJ2-7; 7 nucleotides line up with TRBD2. The ends lost 6 bases at V and 2 bases at J; junction bases unmatched: 10. Germline V gene data show CDR1 as DFQATT and CDR2 as SNEGSKA (reference sequence). The CDR3 runs to 14 residues. In nucleotides, the CDR3 is TGCAGTGCAAGGACTGGGGGGGGGGCCTACGAGCAGTACTTC. Its protein product is CSARTGGGAYEQYF.

This clonotype has a handful of counts. V is TRBV28 and J is TRBJ1-1, with TRBD1 matching 7 bases. Germline V gives CDR1 MDHEN, CDR2 SYDVKM. The CDR3 is made up of 15 amino acids. V shed 3 bases and J 5 bases; nucleotides not matched to a gene: 9. The CDR3 DNA is TGTGCCAGCAGTTTTGAGCAGGGGGTGGTGACTGAAGCTTTCTTT. Translated: CASSFEQGVVTEAFF.

This clonotype was recorded many times. CDR3 coding DNA: TGTGCCAGCAGCCCAACCCTGGGGCAGGGGGCAGGAGAGACCCAGTACTTC. Translating gives CASSPTLGQGAGETQYF. The V and J genes are TRBV7-8 and TRBJ2-5; 8 bases line up with TRBD1. The trim removed 5 bases at V and 4 bases at J, leaving 15 bases unmatched. The CDR3 covers 17 residues. Germline assignment: CDR1 SGHVS and CDR2 FQNEAQ.

V gene TRBV11-3 combines with J gene TRBJ1-1, with 8 bases aligning to TRBD1. CDR3 length equals 15 residues. The trim removed 4 bases at V and 1 base at J, leaving 5 bases unmatched. Germline V gene data show CDR1 as SGHNT and CDR2 as YENEEA. The CDR3 DNA sequence: TGTGCCAGCAGCTCCCGACAGGGGACGAACACTGAAGCTTTCTTT. The encoded protein is CASSSRQGTNTEAFF.

The chain recombines TRBV2 with TRBJ2-7, with 11 bases aligning to TRBD2. CDR1 SNHLY and CDR2 FYNNEI come from the germline V gene. This CDR3 contains 14 residues. V was clipped by 5 bases and J by 5 bases; unmatched bases: 5. The CDR3 DNA reads as TGTGCCAGCAGTTTAGCGGGGGGGTTCAACGAGCAGTACTTC. Translating gives CASSLAGGFNEQYF. The variable domain in full, with the rest retrieved from reference TRBV2 and TRBJ2-7, is EPEVTQTPSHQVTQMGQEVILRCVPISNHLYFYWYRQILGQKVEFLVSFYNNEISEKSEIFDDQFSVERPDGSNFTLKIRSTKLEDSAMYFCASSLAGGFNEQYFGPGTRLTVT.

The chain is built from TRBV19 and TRBJ1-2, with D maybe TRBD1 (5 bases). Germline V gene data show CDR1 as LNHDA and CDR2 as SQIVND (reference sequence). This CDR3 is built from 14 residues. The V and J ends lost 0 bases and 3 bases respectively, with 8 bases between them. The CDR3 sequence: CASSIDRADYGYTF. The DNA for the CDR3 is TGTGCCAGTAGTATAGACAGGGCAGACTATGGCTACACCTTC.

The chain links TRBV29-1 to TRBJ2-1, with 8 bases fitting TRBD2. The germline V gene has CDR1 SQVTM and CDR2 ANQGSEA. The CDR3 runs 15 residues. V lost 6 bases to trimming and J lost 0 bases; unmatched junction nucleotides: 7. CDR3 coding DNA: TGCAGCGTCGGAATCGGGACTAGCTCCTACAATGAGCAGTTCTTC. Its protein product is CSVGIGTSSYNEQFF.

Only a few counts were recorded for this clonotype. This chain links TRBV2 with TRBJ2-3; D is tentatively TRBD1 or TRBD2 (7 bases each). Trimming left V 4 bases short and J 3 bases short, with 14 bases between. This CDR3 has 15 amino acids. Germline CDR1 SNHLY, CDR2 FYNNEI. CDR3 bases: TGTGCCAGCAGTGGCCAGGGGGGAGGGACAGATACGCAGTATTTT. It encodes CASSGQGGGTDTQYF.

CDR3 bases: TGTGCCAGCACCTCCTCGGTGGCCAACGTCCTGACTTTC. It yields the protein CASTSSVANVLTF. The V gene is TRBV7-9, the J gene TRBJ2-6; no definite D call. The CDR3 loop spans 13 amino acids. Germline CDR1 is SEHNR and CDR2 is FQNEAQ (reference sequence). Trimming removed 7 bases from V and 6 bases from J, with 10 bases in between.

This clonotype has at least ten counts. The chain links TRBV7-2 to TRBJ2-1, with D unresolved. The CDR3 totals 12 residues. Trimming took 2 bases from V and 6 from J, leaving 5 bases between them. Germline values: CDR1 SGHTA, CDR2 FQGNSA. The CDR3 sequence: CASSLTINEQFF. The CDR3 bases are TGTGCCAGCAGCTTAACTATCAATGAGCAGTTCTTC.

The table lists this clonotype with a few counts. The chain joins TRBV20-1 to TRBJ2-5, with D hard to call. This CDR3 comprises 13 residues. The germline gives CDR1 DFQATT, CDR2 SNEGSKA (reference sequence). Trimming removed 5 bases from V and 2 bases from J, with 12 bases in between. The DNA for the CDR3 is TGCAGTGCTCGGATTCTCGGACAAGAGACCCAGTACTTC. Amino acids: CSARILGQETQYF.

This clonotype was counted only a few times. The chain carries TRBV12-3 or TRBV12-4 and TRBJ2-1; weak D call: TRBD1 (6 bases). The CDR3 length is 16 residues. Trimming removed 6 bases at V and 0 bases at J, with 15 bases between. The CDR3: CASRRQARASYNEQFF. CDR3 coding DNA: TGTGCCAGCAGGCGACAGGCTCGCGCCTCCTACAATGAGCAGTTCTTC.

The chain employs TRBV11-2 and TRBJ2-7, with D possibly being TRBD1 (6 bases). V dropped 3 bases and J dropped 0 bases, with 9 bases sitting between them. The CDR3 sequence is 14 residues long. CDR1 and CDR2 (germline): SGHAT, FQNNGV. The CDR3 here is CASSLTGLSYEQYF. For the CDR3, the DNA is TGTGCCAGCAGCTTGACAGGACTCTCCTACGAGCAGTACTTC. The full variable domain, rest sourced from reference TRBV11-2 and TRBJ2-7, is EAGVAQSPRYKIIEKRQSVAFWCNPISGHATLYWYQQILGQGPKLLIQFQNNGVVDDSQLPKDRFSAERLKGVDSTLKIQPAKLEDSAVYLCASSLTGLSYEQYFGPGTRLTVT.

In its sample, this clonotype was seen a few times. The chain uses TRBV5-6 and TRBJ2-1, with TRBD2 matching 10 bases. Trimming at V came to 5 bases and at J to 9 bases, leaving 8 bases not matched to a gene. CDR1 and CDR2 from the germline V gene are SGHDT and YYEEEE. The CDR3 is 14 amino acids. CDR3 DNA sequence: TGTGCCAGCAGGGAGCGGGGGGGCCTCGGTGAGCAGTTCTTC. Amino acids: CASRERGGLGEQFF. Supplemented by reference TRBV5-6 and TRBJ2-1, the full variable domain reads DAGVTQSPTHLIKTRGQQVTLRCSPKSGHDTVSWYQQALGQGPQFIFQYYEEEERQRGNFPDRFSGHQFPNYSSELNVNALLLGDSALYLCASRERGGLGEQFFGPGTRLTVL.

The chain joins TRBV12-3 or TRBV12-4 to TRBJ1-1; D remains unclear. The CDR3 totals 13 residues. Between the trimmed V and J ends, which lost 6 bases and 6 bases, there was a span of 14 bases. Written as DNA, the CDR3 is TGTGCCAGCAGGATACTTCCAGTCCCTGAAGCTTTCTTT. Its translation is CASRILPVPEAFF.

This clonotype was seen a few times. This chain uses TRBV28 with TRBJ1-5; 7 bases fit TRBD1. The ends lost 0 bases at V and 3 bases at J; junction bases unmatched: 5. CDR1 MDHEN and CDR2 SYDVKM come from the germline V gene. The CDR3 is 16 amino acids. The CDR3 sequence: CASSLWGQTFNQPQHF. CDR3 DNA sequence: TGTGCCAGCAGTTTATGGGGACAGACCTTCAATCAGCCCCAGCATTTT.

The gene calls are TRBV7-9 and TRBJ1-2; 8 positions match TRBD1. V shed 0 bases, J shed 4 bases, and the junction held 4 bases outside the gene matches. Germline V gene sequence: CDR1 SEHNR, CDR2 FQNEAQ (reference sequence). The CDR3 extends over 15 amino acids. CDR3 nucleotide sequence: TGTGCCAGCAGCTTAGCCCAGGGGGCAGGCTATGGCTACACCTTC. Translated, it gives CASSLAQGAGYGYTF.

The chain uses TRBV5-4 and TRBJ2-2, with TRBD2 as a possible D gene (5 bases). The CDR3 loop spans 16 amino acids. Between the trimmed V and J ends, which lost 3 bases and 4 bases, there was a span of 16 bases. From germline, CDR1 is SGHNT and CDR2 YYREEE (reference sequence). CDR3 protein: CASSSPDMRVTGELFF. As DNA, the CDR3 is TGTGCCAGCAGCTCTCCTGACATGAGGGTCACCGGGGAGCTGTTTTTT.

This clonotype showed up just a few times. V usage is TRBV28 and J usage is TRBJ1-5; TRBD1 matches at 8 bases. Germline V gene sequence: CDR1 MDHEN, CDR2 SYDVKM. Losses at the gene ends were 10 bases for V and 7 bases for J; bases not matched to a gene: 15. The CDR3 runs to 15 residues. The CDR3, as DNA: TGTGCCACCCTAAAAGACAGGGGTGGAGGGCAGCCCCAGCATTTT. Amino acid sequence: CATLKDRGGGQPQHF.

This clonotype was seen a handful of times. V is TRBV11-2 and J is TRBJ2-1, with TRBD2 matching 10 bases. Losses at the gene ends were 1 base for V and 3 bases for J; bases not matched to a gene: 9. CDR1 and CDR2 from the germline V gene are SGHAT and FQNNGV. The CDR3 sequence is 18 residues long. The CDR3 sequence is CASSLVRLAGAGYNEQFF. In nucleotides, the CDR3 is TGTGCCAGCAGCTTAGTGAGGCTAGCGGGAGCGGGCTACAATGAGCAGTTCTTC.

CDR3 in amino acids: CSALRQGTRAFF. CDR3 DNA sequence: TGCAGTGCCCTAAGACAGGGTACTAGGGCTTTCTTT. The chain uses TRBV20-1 and TRBJ1-1; 7 bases are shared with TRBD1. The V gene end was trimmed by 6 bases and the J gene end by 11 bases; junction bases not matched to a gene: 12. Per the germline V gene, CDR1 is DFQATT and CDR2 is SNEGSKA (reference sequence). The CDR3 is made up of 12 amino acids.

This chain links TRBV5-1 with TRBJ2-5, with D perhaps TRBD1 (6 bases). V gave up 4 bases and J gave up 5 bases, with 12 bases separating them. Germline CDR1 and CDR2: SGHRS and YFSETQ. The CDR3 consists of 13 residues. The CDR3 region has the DNA TGCGCCAGCAGCACGACAGGCAGTGAGACCCAGTACTTC. Protein: CASSTTGSETQYF. Based on the CDR3 plus reference TRBV5-1 and TRBJ2-5, the full variable domain is KAGVTQTPRYLIKTRGQQVTLSCSPISGHRSVSWYQQTPGQGLQFLFEYFSETQRNKGNFPGRFSGRQFSNSRSEMNVSTLELGDSALYLCASSTTGSETQYFGPGTRLLVL.